Listed here are 8 T cell receptor beta chains from one sample, sequenced in a study of blood T cell repertoires in COVID-19. Generated by immunoSEQ multiplex PCR, the TCRdb table keeps only in-frame clones and is missing some. The data show approximately 72,000 clones, around 85% seen once. The sequenced material came from peripheral blood. The receptors were gathered from a woman aged 80 or over with active or convalescent COVID-19.

The chain joins TRBV19 to TRBJ2-7; 11 positions agree with TRBD2. V was clipped by 4 bases and J by 5 bases; unmatched bases: 1. Germline V gives CDR1 LNHDA, CDR2 SQIVND (reference sequence). The CDR3 contains 13 residues. The CDR3 region is CASSRLAGNEQYF. In nucleotides, the CDR3 is TGTGCCAGTAGTAGACTAGCGGGGAACGAGCAGTACTTC.

The CDR3 region has the DNA TGTGCCAGCAGCCAAGGTGGCAGGCACTACGAGCAGTACTTC. This translates into CASSQGGRHYEQYF. This sequence joins TRBV14 and TRBJ2-7; D gene uncertain. This CDR3 spans 14 amino acids. The germline gives CDR1 SGHDN, CDR2 FVKESK. Trimming stripped 1 base from V and 3 bases from J, with 10 bases between.

This chain joins TRBV18 and TRBJ2-2; 7 nucleotides agree with TRBD2. Germline CDR1 and CDR2: KGHSH and LQKENI. The V gene end was trimmed by 5 bases and the J gene end by 0 bases; junction bases not matched to a gene: 3. CDR3 size: 15 residues. The DNA for the CDR3 is TGTGCCAGCTCATCGGGACTATCGAACACCGGGGAGCTGTTTTTT. It is translated as CASSSGLSNTGELFF.

J is TRBJ1-1 and V is TRBV28; D gene unclear. The CDR3 runs 13 residues. Germline V CDR1 and CDR2: MDHEN, SYDVKM. V shed 5 bases and J shed 8 bases, with 15 bases lying between them. CDR3 in DNA: TGTGCCAGCAGTCCCTACCCCGGGTCCGAAGCTTTCTTT. Its translation is CASSPYPGSEAFF. The full variable domain, rest sourced from reference TRBV28 and TRBJ1-1, is DVKVTQSSRYLVKRTGEKVFLECVQDMDHENMFWYRQDPGLGLRLIYFSYDVKMKEKGDIPEGYSVSREKKERFSLILESASTNQTSMYLCASSPYPGSEAFFGQGTRLTVV.

The chain joins TRBV24-1 to TRBJ2-3; D gene uncertain. Germline values: CDR1 KGHDR, CDR2 SFDVKD. V was trimmed by 11 bases and J by 4 bases, leaving 9 bases between them. The CDR3 is 11 residues long. The CDR3, as DNA: TGTGCCAAAAAACTTCCAGATACGCAGTATTTT. Amino acids: CAKKLPDTQYF.

J is TRBJ1-5 and V is TRBV6-2 or TRBV6-3; 7 bases map to TRBD1. The CDR3 is made up of 14 amino acids. V was clipped by 6 bases and J by 1 base; unmatched bases: 3. The germline gives CDR1 MNHEY, CDR2 SVGEGT. CDR3 DNA sequence: TGTGCCAGCAGCGTACAGGGGAGCAATCAGCCCCAGCATTTT. This translates into CASSVQGSNQPQHF.

The sample holds a few counts of this clone. The chain employs TRBV5-6 and TRBJ1-2, with 7 bases fitting TRBD1. The CDR3 spans 15 residues. With V trimmed by 2 bases and J by 7 bases, 11 bases remained unmatched. Germline loops: CDR1 SGHDT, CDR2 YYEEEE. The DNA for the CDR3 is TGTGCCAGCAGCTTCGACCAGGGGGGTGTGGGTGGCTACACCTTC. It encodes CASSFDQGGVGGYTF. The whole variable domain, remainder taken from reference TRBV5-6 and TRBJ1-2, is DAGVTQSPTHLIKTRGQQVTLRCSPKSGHDTVSWYQQALGQGPQFIFQYYEEEERQRGNFPDRFSGHQFPNYSSELNVNALLLGDSALYLCASSFDQGGVGGYTFGSGTRLTVV.

The V call is TRBV30, the J call TRBJ1-2, with D perhaps matching TRBD1 (6 bases). The germline V gene has CDR1 GTSNPN and CDR2 SVGIG (reference sequence). CDR3 length: 14 amino acids. Trimming removed 2 bases from V and 3 bases from J, with 13 bases in between. The CDR3 loop reads CAWSKDRTYYGYTF. The CDR3 nucleotides read TGTGCCTGGAGTAAAGACAGGACTTACTATGGCTACACCTTC.